This T cell receptor (beta chain) is drawn from a study of response to subunit inactivated influenza vaccine. TCRdb reprocessed the RT-PCR reads via MiXCR and lists one record per CDR3 protein. The sample consists of 650,000 or so distinct CDR3 sequences, around 15% of them appearing once. Germline V gene lookup returns CDR1 SGHRS and CDR2 YFSETQ. Trimming removed 7 bases from V and 1 base from J, with 12 bases in between. This CDR3 has 13 residues. The TCR originated in a middle-aged man who received an inactivated influenza vaccine. The chain couples TRBV5-1 to TRBJ2-7; D is tentatively TRBD1 or TRBD2 (6 bases each). Here the sequenced sample was PBMCs from blood, taken 14 to 15 days before vaccination. The CDR3 reads CASGGGSSYEQYF. In nucleotides, the CDR3 is TGCGCCAGCGGAGGGGGGTCGTCCTACGAGCAGTACTTC. Drawing the rest from reference TRBV5-1 and TRBJ2-7, the complete variable domain is KAGVTQTPRYLIKTRGQQVTLSCSPISGHRSVSWYQQTPGQGLQFLFEYFSETQRNKGNFPGRFSGRQFSNSRSEMNVSTLELGDSALYLCASGGGSSYEQYFGPGTRLTVT.